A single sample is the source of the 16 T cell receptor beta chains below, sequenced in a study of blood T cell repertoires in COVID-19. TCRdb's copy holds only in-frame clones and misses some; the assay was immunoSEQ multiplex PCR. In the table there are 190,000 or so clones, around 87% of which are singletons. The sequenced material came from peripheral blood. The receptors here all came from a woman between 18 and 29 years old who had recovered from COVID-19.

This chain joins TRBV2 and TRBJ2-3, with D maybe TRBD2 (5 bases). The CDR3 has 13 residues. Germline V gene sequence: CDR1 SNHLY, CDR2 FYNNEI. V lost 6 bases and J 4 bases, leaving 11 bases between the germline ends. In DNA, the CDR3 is TGTGCCAGCAGAGTTAGCGCGGCAGATACGCAGTATTTT. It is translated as CASRVSAADTQYF.

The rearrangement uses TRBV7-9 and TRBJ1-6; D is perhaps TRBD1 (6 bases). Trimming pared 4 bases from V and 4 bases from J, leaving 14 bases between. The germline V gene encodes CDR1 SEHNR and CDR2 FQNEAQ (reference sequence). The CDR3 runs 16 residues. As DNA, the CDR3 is TGTGCCAGCAGCTCCTCGGGCAGGGGATATAATTCACCCCTCCACTTT. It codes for CASSSSGRGYNSPLHF.

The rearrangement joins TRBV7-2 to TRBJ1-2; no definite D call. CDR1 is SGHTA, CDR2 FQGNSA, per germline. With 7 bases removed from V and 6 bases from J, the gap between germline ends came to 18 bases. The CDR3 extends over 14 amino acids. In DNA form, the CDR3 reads TGTGCCAGCACCTACCTCGGAGGGATGGATGGCTACACCTTC. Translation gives CASTYLGGMDGYTF.

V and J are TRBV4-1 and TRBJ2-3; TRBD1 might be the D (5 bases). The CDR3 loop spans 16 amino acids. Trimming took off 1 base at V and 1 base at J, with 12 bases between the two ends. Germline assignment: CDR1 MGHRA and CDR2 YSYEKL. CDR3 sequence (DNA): TGCGCCAGCAGCCAAGTTTATCAGGGCCGCACAGATACGCAGTATTTT. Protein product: CASSQVYQGRTDTQYF.

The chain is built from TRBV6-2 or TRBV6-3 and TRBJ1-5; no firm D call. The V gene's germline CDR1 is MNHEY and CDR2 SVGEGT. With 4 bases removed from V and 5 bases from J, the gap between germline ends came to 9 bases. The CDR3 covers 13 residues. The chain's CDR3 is CASSSSRDQPQHF. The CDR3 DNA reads TGTGCCAGCAGTTCTTCTAGAGATCAGCCCCAGCATTTT.

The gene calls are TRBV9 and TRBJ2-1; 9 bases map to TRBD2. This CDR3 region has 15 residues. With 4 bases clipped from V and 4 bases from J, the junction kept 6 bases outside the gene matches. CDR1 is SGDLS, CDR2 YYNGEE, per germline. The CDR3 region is CASSTGLALYNEQFF. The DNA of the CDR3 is TGTGCCAGCAGCACTGGACTAGCGTTATACAATGAGCAGTTCTTC.

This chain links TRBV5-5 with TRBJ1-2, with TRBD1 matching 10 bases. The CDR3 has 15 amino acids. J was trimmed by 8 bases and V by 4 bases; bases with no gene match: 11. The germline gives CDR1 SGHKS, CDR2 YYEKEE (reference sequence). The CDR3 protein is CASSLRTGGYAGYTF. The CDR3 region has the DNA TGTGCCAGCAGCCTACGGACAGGGGGATATGCGGGCTACACCTTC.

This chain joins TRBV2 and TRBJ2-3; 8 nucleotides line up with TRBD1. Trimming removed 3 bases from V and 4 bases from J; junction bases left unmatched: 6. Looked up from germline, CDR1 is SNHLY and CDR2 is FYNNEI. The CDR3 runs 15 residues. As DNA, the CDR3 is TGTGCCAGCAGTGACCCGGGACAGGTCGCAGATACGCAGTATTTT. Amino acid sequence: CASSDPGQVADTQYF. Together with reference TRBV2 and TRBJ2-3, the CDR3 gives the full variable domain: EPEVTQTPSHQVTQMGQEVILRCVPISNHLYFYWYRQILGQKVEFLVSFYNNEISEKSEIFDDQFSVERPDGSNFTLKIRSTKLEDSAMYFCASSDPGQVADTQYFGPGTRLTVL.

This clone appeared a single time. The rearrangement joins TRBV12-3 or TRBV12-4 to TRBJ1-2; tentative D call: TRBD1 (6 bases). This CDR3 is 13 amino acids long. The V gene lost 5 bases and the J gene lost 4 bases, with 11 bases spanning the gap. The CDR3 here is CASSRGQIYGYTF. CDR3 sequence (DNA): TGTGCCAGCAGTCGTGGACAGATCTATGGCTACACCTTC.

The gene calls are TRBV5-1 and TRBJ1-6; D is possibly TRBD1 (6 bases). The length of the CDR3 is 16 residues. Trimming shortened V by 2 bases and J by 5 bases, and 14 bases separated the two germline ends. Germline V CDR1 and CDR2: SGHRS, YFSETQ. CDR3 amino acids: CASSFTGTKNNSPLHF. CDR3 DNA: TGCGCCAGCAGCTTTACCGGGACAAAAAATAATTCACCCCTCCACTTT.

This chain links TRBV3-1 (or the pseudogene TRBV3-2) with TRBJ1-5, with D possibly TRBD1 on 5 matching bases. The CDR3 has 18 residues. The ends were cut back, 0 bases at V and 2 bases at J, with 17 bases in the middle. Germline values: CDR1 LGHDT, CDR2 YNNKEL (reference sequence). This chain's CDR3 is CASSQELEGKWGNQPQHF. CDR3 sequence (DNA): TGTGCCAGCAGCCAAGAATTGGAGGGGAAGTGGGGCAATCAGCCCCAGCATTTT.

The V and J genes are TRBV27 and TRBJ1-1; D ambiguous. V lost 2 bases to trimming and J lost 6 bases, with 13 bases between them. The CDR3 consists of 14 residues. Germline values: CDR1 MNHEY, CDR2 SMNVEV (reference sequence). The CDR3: CASSLGGSGPEAFF. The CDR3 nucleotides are TGTGCCAGCAGTTTAGGCGGCAGCGGGCCTGAAGCTTTCTTT.

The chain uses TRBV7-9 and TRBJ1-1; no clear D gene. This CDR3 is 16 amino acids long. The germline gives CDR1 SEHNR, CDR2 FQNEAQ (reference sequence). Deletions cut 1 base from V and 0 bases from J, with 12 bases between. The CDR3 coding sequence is TGTGCCAGCAGCTTAGTCCCAGGAAGTGTGAACACTGAAGCTTTCTTT. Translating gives CASSLVPGSVNTEAFF.

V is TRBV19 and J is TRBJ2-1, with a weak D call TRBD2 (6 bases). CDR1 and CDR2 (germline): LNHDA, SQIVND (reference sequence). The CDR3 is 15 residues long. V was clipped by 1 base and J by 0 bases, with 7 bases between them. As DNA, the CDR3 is TGTGCCAGTAGTATAGGGGACTCCTCCTACAATGAGCAGTTCTTC. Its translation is CASSIGDSSYNEQFF. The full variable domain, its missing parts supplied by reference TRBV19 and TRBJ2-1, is DGGITQSPKYLFRKEGQNVTLSCEQNLNHDAMYWYRQDPGQGLRLIYYSQIVNDFQKGDIAEGYSVSREKKESFPLTVTSAQKNPTAFYLCASSIGDSSYNEQFFGPGTRLTVL.

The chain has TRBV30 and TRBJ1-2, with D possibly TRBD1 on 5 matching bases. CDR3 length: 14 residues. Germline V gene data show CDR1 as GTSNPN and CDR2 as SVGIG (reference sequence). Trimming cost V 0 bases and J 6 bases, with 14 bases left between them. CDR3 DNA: TGTGCCTGGAGTGTAGGGGTCAGGGCCGATGGCTACACCTTC. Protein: CAWSVGVRADGYTF.

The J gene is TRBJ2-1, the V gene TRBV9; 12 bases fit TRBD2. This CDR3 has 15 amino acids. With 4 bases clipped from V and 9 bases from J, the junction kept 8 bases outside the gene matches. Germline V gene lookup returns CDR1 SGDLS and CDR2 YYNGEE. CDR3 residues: CASSLLAGGMGEQFF. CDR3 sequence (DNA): TGTGCCAGCAGCTTACTAGCGGGAGGTATGGGTGAGCAGTTCTTC.